These T cell receptor beta chains were read from a single sample in a study of beta chain features in type 1 diabetes. Profiling relied on immunoSEQ multiplex PCR, and the TCRdb table lists in-frame clones only, not all of them. The sample consists of under 850,000 clones, 13% of them appearing once. The sequencing sample was made of naive CD4+ T cells from blood. The receptors were sampled from a man aged 18 to 29 with type 1 diabetes. Each CDR3 is given with its conserved first and last residue. Each record gives: D gene, clone size, V gene, J gene, CDR3 DNA, CDR3 protein. The D gene is left open where the match is weak. Not every row has a clone size; where given, it reads once, few, many or a size class.

NA	NA	TRBV29-1	TRBJ1-1	TGCAGCGTTGAAAGTAACACTGAAGCTTTCTTT	CSVESNTEAFF
TRBD1	few	TRBV10-3	TRBJ1-1	TGTGCCATCCGGGACAGGAACACTGAAGCTTTCTTT	CAIRDRNTEAFF
TRBD1	NA	TRBV6-1	TRBJ1-1	TGTGCCAGCACCCCACAGGGAAAGGGGGCCACTGAAGCTTTCTTT	CASTPQGKGATEAFF
NA	few	TRBV7-8	TRBJ2-1	TGTGCCAGCAGCTTATCTTATGCTCAGCAATTCGATGAGCAGTTCTTC	CASSLSYAQQFDEQFF
NA	few	TRBV19	TRBJ2-5	TGTGCCAGTAGTGAGGTCTGGGCCCAAGAGACCCAGTACTTC	CASSEVWAQETQYF
TRBD2	NA	TRBV19	TRBJ2-1	TGTGCCACCCGAGTCGGGGGGGACAATGAGCAGTTCTTC	CATRVGGDNEQFF
TRBD1	NA	TRBV5-5	TRBJ2-1	TGTGCCAGCAGCCGGACAGGGTCCAGCTCCTACAATGAGCAGTTCTTC	CASSRTGSSSYNEQFF
NA	NA	TRBV6-1	TRBJ2-7	TGTGCCAGCAGTGGGTACGAGCAGTACTTC	CASSGYEQYF
TRBD1	NA	TRBV30	TRBJ1-5	TGTGCCTGGAGTCAACCCGGGACAGGGGGTTTTTTGCCCCAGCATTTT	CAWSQPGTGGFLPQHF
NA	few	TRBV2	TRBJ1-4	TGTGCCAGCAGTGAAGTCGCCAGGGGACTGTTTTTT	CASSEVARGLFF
TRBD1	NA	TRBV7-9	TRBJ2-7	TGTGCCAGCAGCTCTCTCGGGGGACAGGGTCTGTACGAGCAGTACTTC	CASSSLGGQGLYEQYF
NA	NA	TRBV11-3	TRBJ2-5	TGTGCCAGCAGCTTAGATGGGCCCGGAGGAGAGACCCAGTACTTC	CASSLDGPGGETQYF
NA	few	TRBV19	TRBJ2-3	TGTGCCAGCGGAGACACGGATGTGGATACGCAGTATTTT	CASGDTDVDTQYF
NA	few	TRBV25-1	TRBJ2-1	TGTGCCAGCAGTAGGCCCTCCTACAATGAGCAGTTCTTC	CASSRPSYNEQFF
NA	NA	TRBV15	TRBJ2-7	TGTGCCACCAGCAGAGATCTGAAGTACGAGCAGTACTTC	CATSRDLKYEQYF
TRBD1	NA	TRBV5-1	TRBJ2-3	TGCGCCAGCAGCTACCGGCCGGACAGGTACACAGATACGCAGTATTTT	CASSYRPDRYTDTQYF
NA	few	TRBV30	TRBJ2-2	TGTGCCTGGAGTCTCTCCAGTGGCGGGGAGCTGTTTTTT	CAWSLSSGGELFF
NA	NA	TRBV18	TRBJ1-2	TGTGCCAGCTCACAGGGGGAGGACTATGGCTACACCTTC	CASSQGEDYGYTF
TRBD1	NA	TRBV11-2	TRBJ2-5	TGTGCCAGCAGCTTAGCCCGGACAGGGCGGTACGAGACCCAGTACTTC	CASSLARTGRYETQYF
NA	NA	TRBV30	TRBJ1-2	TGTGCCTGCACCTGGGGAGGGGACTATGGCTACACCTTC	CACTWGGDYGYTF
TRBD2	few	TRBV30	TRBJ2-1	TGTGCCTGGTCTCGGACTAGCGGGGACAATGAGCAGTTCTTC	CAWSRTSGDNEQFF
NA	NA	TRBV14	TRBJ1-1	TGTGCCAGCAGCCAAGTAGGAGGCACTGAAGCTTTCTTT	CASSQVGGTEAFF
NA	few	TRBV7-9	TRBJ1-4	TGTGCCAGCAGTTCAAAGGCGGGGCTGACTAATGAAAAACTGTTTTTT	CASSSKAGLTNEKLFF
NA	few	TRBV5-1	TRBJ1-1	TGCGCCAGCAGCCTACAGGCATCTAACACTGAAGCTTTCTTT	CASSLQASNTEAFF
NA	NA	TRBV20-1	TRBJ1-4	TGCAGTGCTAGGTTACTGGAAAAACTGTTTTTT	CSARLLEKLFF
NA	NA	TRBV19	TRBJ2-2	TGTGCCAGTAGAAGGGACGGGGAGCTGTTTTTT	CASRRDGELFF
NA	few	TRBV29-1	TRBJ2-1	TGCAGCGTTGTGGACGGGCAAGGGTTCCTGAGCTCCTACAATGAGCAGTTCTTC	CSVVDGQGFLSSYNEQFF
NA	NA	TRBV21-1	TRBJ2-5	TGTGCCAGCAGCTCGACAGGGTGGGACGAGACCCAGTACTTC	CASSSTGWDETQYF
NA	NA	TRBV2	TRBJ2-1	TGTGCCGTAACGGGGCTATACAATGAGCAGTTCTTC	CAVTGLYNEQFF
NA	NA	TRBV30	TRBJ1-1	TGTGCCTGGAGTGTGGGCTACATGAACACTGAAGCTTTCTTT	CAWSVGYMNTEAFF
NA	NA	TRBV27	TRBJ2-3	TGTGCCAGCAGTTTATTTGGGGGCAGTATTACAGATACGCAGTATTTT	CASSLFGGSITDTQYF
NA	NA	TRBV5-1	TRBJ1-6	TGCGCCAGCACCCTGGGGGTGGACAGAAGTTCACCCCTCCACTTT	CASTLGVDRSSPLHF
NA	NA	TRBV7-9	TRBJ2-7	TGTGCCAGCAGCCCCTATAGCGGCTCCTACGAGCAGTACTTC	CASSPYSGSYEQYF
NA	NA	TRBV7-3	TRBJ2-6	TGTGCCAGCAGCGACCAGGGTTCTGGGGCCAACGTCCTGACTTTC	CASSDQGSGANVLTF
TRBD2	once	TRBV9	TRBJ2-1	TGTGCCAGCAGCCCGAATCTAGGGGCTAGCGGGGAAGTACCGTTCTTC	CASSPNLGASGEVPFF
NA	NA	TRBV9	TRBJ1-5	TGTGCCAGCAGCGTGGACAGCTATCAGCCCCAGCATTTT	CASSVDSYQPQHF
TRBD1	NA	TRBV6-5	TRBJ2-7	TGTGCCAGCAGATCCGGGACAGGGTTCTACGAGCAGTACTTC	CASRSGTGFYEQYF
TRBD1	NA	TRBV5-4	TRBJ2-7	TGTGCCAGCAGCTTGGGGACAGGGTCGAGATACGAGCAGTACTTC	CASSLGTGSRYEQYF
TRBD1	many	TRBV23-1	TRBJ2-1	TGCGCCAGCAGTCAATCACTCCGGGACAGACAACCCAATGAGCAGTTCTTC	CASSQSLRDRQPNEQFF
TRBD2	NA	TRBV30	TRBJ2-3	TGTGCCCTGGGACTAGCGGGGGATCTGACAGATACGCAGTATTTT	CALGLAGDLTDTQYF
TRBD1	few	TRBV28	TRBJ1-1	TGTGCCAGCAGACTGGACAGGGGAGACACTGAAGCTTTCTTT	CASRLDRGDTEAFF
NA	few	TRBV30	TRBJ2-3	TGTGCCTGGAGTAATCCCCAGGGTTTCACAGATACGCAGTATTTT	CAWSNPQGFTDTQYF
TRBD1	NA	TRBV18	TRBJ2-5	TGTGCCAGCTCACAGGGACAGGCCGAAGAGACCCAGTACTTC	CASSQGQAEETQYF
NA	NA	TRBV7-9	TRBJ2-1	TGTGCCATCAGGGTGGAGGCCAATGAGCAGTTCTTC	CAIRVEANEQFF
TRBD1	NA	TRBV6-5	TRBJ1-5	TGTGCCAGCAGTGCGACAGGGGGCGGTCAGCCCCAGCATTTT	CASSATGGGQPQHF
NA	few	TRBV4-2	TRBJ2-5	TGTGCCAGCAGCCAAACTGCGGGGGCCTGGGGAGAGACCCAGTACTTC	CASSQTAGAWGETQYF
TRBD1	few	TRBV15	TRBJ1-1	TGTGCCACCAGCAGTCGCCCCTGGGACAGCGTCGAAGCTTTCTTT	CATSSRPWDSVEAFF
NA	NA	TRBV7-9	TRBJ1-2	TGTGCCAGCAGCGCACAGGGTTACGGCTACACCTTC	CASSAQGYGYTF
TRBD1	few	TRBV6-5	TRBJ2-5	TGTGCCAGCAGTGCCTTGACAGGGGGGAGGGAGACCCAGTACTTC	CASSALTGGRETQYF
TRBD1	few	TRBV28	TRBJ2-3	TGTGCCAGCAGTCGAACAGGGGGGCCTAACACAGATACGCAGTATTTT	CASSRTGGPNTDTQYF
NA	NA	TRBV29-1	TRBJ2-7	TGCAGCGACGCGGGACAGTCGGGGCTAGCACCCGTCTACGAGCAGTACTTC	CSDAGQSGLAPVYEQYF
NA	NA	TRBV5-4	TRBJ1-1	TGTGCCAGCAGCCCCGGACAGACTATGAACACTGAAGCTTTCTTT	CASSPGQTMNTEAFF
TRBD1	few	TRBV28	TRBJ1-4	TGTGCCTCCCACAGGGGGCTGGGGGAAAAACTGTTTTTT	CASHRGLGEKLFF
TRBD1	NA	TRBV7-6	TRBJ2-1	TGTGCCAGCAGCTTAATGGGACAGGGTCACAATGAGCAGTTCTTC	CASSLMGQGHNEQFF
TRBD2	NA	TRBV7-9	TRBJ2-1	TGTGCCAGCAGCTTGGGGACTAGCCCCAATGAGCAGTTCTTC	CASSLGTSPNEQFF
NA	NA	TRBV30	TRBJ1-2	TGTGCCTGGAGCCTTTTAGACCGTGACTATGGCTACACCTTC	CAWSLLDRDYGYTF